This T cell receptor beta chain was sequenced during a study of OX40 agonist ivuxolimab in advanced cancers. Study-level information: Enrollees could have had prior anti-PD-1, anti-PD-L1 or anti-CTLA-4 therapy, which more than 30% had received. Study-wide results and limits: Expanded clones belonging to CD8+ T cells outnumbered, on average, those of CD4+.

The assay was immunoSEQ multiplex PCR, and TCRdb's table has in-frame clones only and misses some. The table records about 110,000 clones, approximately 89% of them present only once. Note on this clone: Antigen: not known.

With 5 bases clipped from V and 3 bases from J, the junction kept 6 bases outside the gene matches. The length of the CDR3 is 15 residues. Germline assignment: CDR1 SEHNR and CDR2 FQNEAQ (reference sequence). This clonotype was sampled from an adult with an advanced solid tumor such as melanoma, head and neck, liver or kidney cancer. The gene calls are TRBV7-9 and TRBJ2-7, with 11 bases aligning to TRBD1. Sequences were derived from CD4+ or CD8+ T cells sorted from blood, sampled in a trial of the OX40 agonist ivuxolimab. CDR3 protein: CASSLSGTGGYEQYF. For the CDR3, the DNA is TGTGCCAGCAGCCTATCCGGGACAGGGGGCTACGAGCAGTACTTC.